Below are 17 T cell receptor beta chains sequenced from a single sample in a study of shared T cell receptors in the human thymus. The method was immunoSEQ multiplex PCR; TCRdb's version includes in-frame clones alone and lacks a portion of them. The sample includes hundreds of thousands of clones, about 89% seen only once; the top ten take approximately 0.0097%. The data were also submitted as part of a second study, on human thymus T cells.

The specimen sequenced was thymocytes. The receptors shown here come from a boy less than two years old with a congenital heart defect.

The chain is built from TRBV7-4 and TRBJ1-1; no reliable D call. Per the germline V gene, CDR1 is SGHVT and CDR2 is SQSDAQ. Trimming cost V 2 bases and J 6 bases, with 10 bases left between them. The CDR3 loop spans 13 amino acids. CDR3 DNA: TGTGCCAGCAGCTTAATTTTCCTCCCTGAAGCTTTCTTT. It specifies CASSLIFLPEAFF.

CDR3 in DNA: TGTGCCAGCAGCACACCTAGCGGGGGGAGGAATGAGCAGTTCTTC. As protein: CASSTPSGGRNEQFF. V gene TRBV7-3 combines with J gene TRBJ2-1; TRBD2 aligns across 11 bases. Germline V gene data show CDR1 as SGHTA and CDR2 as FQGTGA. The CDR3 contains 15 residues. V lost 5 bases and J lost 7; bases outside the gene matches: 7.

This clone turned up a few times. The sample has other DNA sequences that encode this CDR3 too. The chain uses TRBV5-1 and TRBJ1-4; D gene ambiguous. The CDR3 spans 13 residues. Germline CDR1 and CDR2: SGHRS and YFSETQ. The V end was cut by 0 bases, the J end by 6 bases, with 6 bases between. CDR3 DNA sequence: TGCGCCAGCAGCTTGGGCCGAGATGAAAAACTGTTTTTT. Its protein product is CASSLGRDEKLFF.

The chain uses TRBV7-2 and TRBJ1-5; 9 positions match TRBD1. The J segment lost 3 bases and the V segment lost 1 base, leaving 7 bases of the junction unmatched. This CDR3 is 17 amino acids long. Germline values: CDR1 SGHTA, CDR2 FQGNSA. The CDR3 region has the DNA TGTGCCAGCAGCTTAGAGGGACAGGGCCGGAACAATCAGCCCCAGCATTTT. This translates into CASSLEGQGRNNQPQHF.

The chain employs TRBV2 and TRBJ1-4, with D tentatively TRBD1 (5 bases). The CDR3 is made up of 15 amino acids. Trimming took off 7 bases at V and 6 bases at J, with 18 bases between the two ends. The germline V gene encodes CDR1 SNHLY and CDR2 FYNNEI. The CDR3 nucleotides are TGTGCCAGCATCGGGACGAGGGAGGGAGATGAAAAACTGTTTTTT. It encodes CASIGTREGDEKLFF.

This clone has a handful of counts. The chain is built from TRBV4-3 and TRBJ1-3, with 7 positions matching TRBD1. This CDR3 contains 17 residues. Looked up from germline, CDR1 is LGHNA and CDR2 is YSLEER. The V and J ends lost 1 base and 2 bases, in that order; junction bases with no gene match: 8. CDR3 loop: CASSQGEGGDTGNTIYF. The CDR3 DNA follows: TGCGCCAGCAGCCAAGGAGAAGGGGGCGACACTGGAAACACCATATATTTT.

V is TRBV14 and J is TRBJ1-2; TRBD1 agrees at 7 bases. Per the germline V gene, CDR1 is SGHDN and CDR2 is FVKESK. The CDR3 has 15 amino acids. J gave up 6 bases and V 1 base, and 8 bases lay outside the gene matches. The CDR3, as DNA: TGTGCCAGCAGCCAAGGGGACAGAGGAAGGGATGGCTACACCTTC. Protein sequence: CASSQGDRGRDGYTF.

This rearrangement joins TRBV30 to TRBJ1-1, with D possibly TRBD1 on 6 matching bases. The V end was cut by 1 base, the J end by 1 base, with 19 bases between. Germline assignment: CDR1 GTSNPN and CDR2 SVGIG (reference sequence). This CDR3 comprises 17 residues. CDR3 nucleotides: TGTGCCTGGAGTGGACGTGGGGGCCCCGGGGAGAACACTGAAGCTTTCTTT. Protein product: CAWSGRGGPGENTEAFF.

The gene calls are TRBV6-5 and TRBJ1-1, with TRBD1 as a possible D gene (5 bases). Per the germline V gene, CDR1 is MNHEY and CDR2 is SVGAGI. V was trimmed by 2 bases and J by 3 bases, leaving 13 bases between them. There are 15 residues in the CDR3. The CDR3 nucleotides read TGTGCCAGCAGTTACAAGACAGATAGGCACACTGAAGCTTTCTTT. The encoded protein is CASSYKTDRHTEAFF.

The chain employs TRBV5-1 and TRBJ2-3; 11 bases map to TRBD2. CDR1 and CDR2 from the germline V gene are SGHRS and YFSETQ. The CDR3 runs to 15 residues. V lost 0 bases, J lost 5 bases, and 2 bases stayed unmatched. CDR3 DNA sequence: TGCGCCAGCAGCTTGGGTACTAGCGGGAGAGATACGCAGTATTTT. Protein product: CASSLGTSGRDTQYF.

This rearrangement joins TRBV7-9 to TRBJ1-5, with a tentative D call TRBD1 (6 bases). The CDR3 covers 14 residues. The germline gives CDR1 SEHNR, CDR2 FQNEAQ (reference sequence). Trimming cost V 2 bases and J 10 bases, with 15 bases left between them. The CDR3 nucleotides read TGTGCCAGCAGCTTAAACAGGGAGCGGGAACCCCAGCATTTT. Residues: CASSLNREREPQHF.

J is TRBJ2-3 and V is TRBV5-6, with D perhaps matching TRBD2 (5 bases). From germline, CDR1 is SGHDT and CDR2 YYEEEE. V gave up 1 base and J gave up 4 bases, with 16 bases separating them. This CDR3 is built from 16 residues. CDR3 sequence reads: CASSLFDYMEPDTQYF. The CDR3 coding sequence is TGTGCCAGCAGCTTGTTTGACTATATGGAGCCAGATACGCAGTATTTT.

The rearrangement links TRBV20-1 to TRBJ1-2, with no clear D. Per the germline V gene, CDR1 is DFQATT and CDR2 is SNEGSKA (reference sequence). There are 10 residues in the CDR3. Trimming left V 5 bases short and J 4 bases short, with 5 bases between. CDR3 coding DNA: TGCAGTGCTCTTTCCTATGGCTACACCTTC. Amino acid sequence: CSALSYGYTF.

J is TRBJ2-5 and V is TRBV4-1; D gene unclear. Germline CDR1 and CDR2: MGHRA and YSYEKL. The CDR3 runs to 16 residues. Trimming took 0 bases from V and 1 from J, leaving 12 bases between them. The CDR3 protein is CASSQDSSQSQETQYF. CDR3 coding DNA: TGCGCCAGCAGCCAAGATTCTTCACAGAGCCAAGAGACCCAGTACTTC.

The chain joins TRBV7-2 to TRBJ1-5; possibly TRBD1 for D (5 bases). V was pared by 1 base and J by 0 bases, with 10 bases between. CDR1 is SGHTA, CDR2 FQGNSA, per germline. The CDR3 extends over 16 amino acids. The CDR3 DNA follows: TGTGCCAGCAGCTTAGGAGGCGGGACTAGCAATCAGCCCCAGCATTTT. Its protein is CASSLGGGTSNQPQHF. The whole variable domain, remainder taken from reference TRBV7-2 and TRBJ1-5, is GAGVSQSPSNKVTEKGKDVELRCDPISGHTALYWYRQSLGQGLEFLIYFQGNSAPDKSGLPSDRFSAERTGGSVSTLTIQRTQQEDSAVYLCASSLGGGTSNQPQHFGDGTRLSIL.

The rearrangement uses TRBV6-4 and TRBJ2-1, with 9 bases that match TRBD2. CDR1 is MRHNA and CDR2 is SNTAGT in the germline V gene. The CDR3 runs 16 residues. V lost 3 bases to trimming and J lost 0 bases; unmatched junction nucleotides: 3. CDR3 nucleotide sequence: TGTGCCAGCAGTGAAAGCGGGAGGAGCTCCTACAATGAGCAGTTCTTC. Translated, it gives CASSESGRSSYNEQFF.

The chain uses TRBV15 and TRBJ2-7; D is undetermined. With 1 base removed from V and 1 base from J, the gap between germline ends came to 8 bases. The CDR3 has 14 residues. Germline-derived CDR1 and CDR2 are LNHNV and YYDKDF (reference sequence). The CDR3 here is CATSRGLRSYEQYF. DNA for the CDR3: TGTGCCACCAGCAGAGGTCTCAGGTCCTACGAGCAGTACTTC.